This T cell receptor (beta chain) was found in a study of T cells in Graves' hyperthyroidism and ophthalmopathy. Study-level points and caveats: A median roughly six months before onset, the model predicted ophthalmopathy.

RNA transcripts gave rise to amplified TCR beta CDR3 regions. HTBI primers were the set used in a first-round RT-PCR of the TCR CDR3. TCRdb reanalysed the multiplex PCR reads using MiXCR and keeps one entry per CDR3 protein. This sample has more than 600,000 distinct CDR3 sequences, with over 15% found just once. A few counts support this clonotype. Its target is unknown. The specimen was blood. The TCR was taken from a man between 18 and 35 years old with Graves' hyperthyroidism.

The CDR3 bases are TGTGCCAGCAGCTTTGGGATATTAAGCACTGAAGCTTTCTTT. Translation gives CASSFGILSTEAFF. The gene calls are TRBV7-2 and TRBJ1-1; D remains ambiguous. CDR3 size: 14 residues. The germline V and J ends were trimmed by 3 bases and 4 bases, with 12 bases remaining between them. Germline V gives CDR1 SGHTA, CDR2 FQGNSA.